The 18 T cell receptor beta chains below all came from one sample that was sequenced in a study of metastatic and nonmetastatic thyroid tumors. TCRdb called clones again from the PCR reads with MiXCR. The profile shows under 45,000 clones, roughly 17% of them singletons. Before thyroid surgery, none of the patients had received any treatment. The sample taken for sequencing was tumor tissue. All receptors come from a female donor with papillary thyroid cancer or a benign thyroid nodule (not recorded which). Some clones in this sample may be carry-over from other donors' samples.

This clone has ten or more counts. The V and J genes are TRBV20-1 and TRBJ2-2, with D possibly being TRBD1 (5 bases). Per germline, CDR1 DFQATT and CDR2 SNEGSKA (reference sequence). V shed 3 bases and J shed 1 base, with 9 bases lying between them. The CDR3 sequence is 14 residues long. CDR3 amino acids: CSARKQENTGELFF. The CDR3 region has the DNA TGCAGTGCTAGGAAACAGGAGAACACCGGGGAGCTGTTTTTT.

This clone was picked up many times. This chain joins TRBV28 and TRBJ1-5, with D perhaps TRBD1 (5 bases). The CDR3 is made up of 16 amino acids. Per the germline V gene, CDR1 is MDHEN and CDR2 is SYDVKM. Trimming took off 0 bases at V and 7 bases at J, with 16 bases between the two ends. Here the CDR3 DNA reads TGTGCCAGCAGTTTATGGGGGGGGGGGGGGAACCAGCCCCAGCATTTT. It is translated as CASSLWGGGGNQPQHF.

At least ten counts were recorded for this clone. This may arise from a read error, as a much more abundant clone is one base away. The CDR3 DNA reads as TGCGCCAGCAGACATCGACAGGGCTCCTATGGCTACACCTTC. This translates into CASRHRQGSYGYTF. The chain links TRBV5-1 to TRBJ1-2; 7 nucleotides line up with TRBD1. Germline CDR1 is SGHRS and CDR2 is YFSETQ. Unmatched junction bases numbered 8, after V lost 5 bases and J lost 4 bases. The CDR3 is 14 amino acids.

Concerning this clone: Sequence at one end of the junction differs from germline and may be a read error. J is TRBJ2-1 and V is TRBV20-1; 8 positions agree with TRBD2. Germline V gives CDR1 DFQATT, CDR2 SNEGSKA (reference sequence). The CDR3 spans 15 residues. The CDR3 is CSSRDQGLGYNEHFF. CDR3 in DNA: TGCAGTTCTAGAGATCAGGGACTAGGCTACAATGAGCATTTCTTC.

Of note for this clone: Possible read error: a much larger clone is one base away. The rearrangement uses TRBV7-9 and TRBJ1-2, with a possible D match to TRBD1 (5 bases). Germline loops: CDR1 SEHNR, CDR2 FQNEAQ (reference sequence). CDR3 length: 13 amino acids. CDR3 DNA sequence: TGCGCCAGCAGCTTAGGAAAGGGACGTGGCTACACCTTC. Amino acids: CASSLGKGRGYTF.

This clone was seen at least ten times. The chain carries TRBV6-1 and TRBJ2-7; tentative D call: TRBD2 (6 bases). Germline CDR1 is MNHNS and CDR2 is SASEGT. The CDR3 runs 13 residues. V gave up 8 bases and J gave up 4 bases, with 15 bases separating them. The CDR3 protein is CASAAGRGYEQYF. The CDR3 DNA is TGTGCCAGCGCGGCAGGCCGGGGGTACGAGCAGTACTTC.

This clone showed up many times. The chain employs TRBV6-1 and TRBJ2-3; D remains unclear. The germline gives CDR1 MNHNS, CDR2 SASEGT. This CDR3 region has 12 residues. V was trimmed by 6 bases and J by 0 bases, leaving 4 bases between them. The CDR3 spells CASSPSTDTQYF. The CDR3 nucleotides read TGTGCCAGCAGCCCTAGCACAGATACGCAGTATTTT.

This clone was observed at least ten times. CDR3 DNA: TGCAGTGCTAGAGCTAGCGGCTACGAGCAGTACTTC. Translated, it gives CSARASGYEQYF. The V call is TRBV20-1, the J call TRBJ2-7; 7 bases fit TRBD2. This CDR3 spans 12 amino acids. Germline V CDR1 and CDR2: DFQATT, SNEGSKA (reference sequence). V was pared by 1 base and J by 3 bases, with 0 bases of the junction left unmatched.

Ten or more counts support this clone. The rearrangement joins TRBV6-2 or TRBV6-3 to TRBJ2-7; TRBD2 matches 8 bases. The V gene end was trimmed by 6 bases and the J gene end by 7 bases; junction bases not matched to a gene: 11. The CDR3 extends over 14 amino acids. Germline assignment: CDR1 MNHEY and CDR2 SVGEGT. CDR3 residues: CASRKAGARGEQYF. The CDR3 DNA reads TGTGCCAGCAGGAAAGCGGGAGCAAGGGGGGAGCAGTACTTC.

The table lists this clone with many counts. V is TRBV5-1 and J is TRBJ2-3; possibly TRBD1 for D (6 bases). The CDR3 runs 17 residues. V was shortened by 0 bases and J by 3 bases, with 17 bases between the two germline ends. The germline V gene encodes CDR1 SGHRS and CDR2 YFSETQ. CDR3: CASSLGTQGVGTDTQYF. For the CDR3, the DNA is TGCGCCAGCAGCTTGGGCACACAGGGCGTCGGTACAGATACGCAGTATTTT.

This clone was found many times. The genes are TRBV30 and TRBJ2-1, with D perhaps TRBD2 (6 bases). The CDR3 runs to 15 residues. The V gene's germline CDR1 is GTSNPN and CDR2 SVGIG (reference sequence). V lost 1 base and J 3 bases, leaving 13 bases between the germline ends. The DNA for the CDR3 is TGTGCCTGGAGTGACCGGGACTTGAGCTACAATGAGCAGTTCTTC. Translated, it gives CAWSDRDLSYNEQFF. The complete variable domain, with remaining parts taken from reference TRBV30 and TRBJ2-1, reads SQTIHQWPATLVQPVGSPLSLECTVEGTSNPNLYWYRQAAGRGLQLLFYSVGIGQISSEVPQNLSASRPQDRQFILSSKKLLLSDSGFYLCAWSDRDLSYNEQFFGPGTRLTVL.

With respect to this clone: Just one base apart from a much larger clone, this may be a read error. This chain joins TRBV5-6 and TRBJ2-5; D uncertain. CDR1 SGHDT and CDR2 YYEEEE come from the germline V gene. The CDR3 runs 14 residues. The CDR3 spells CASSLADGIENQYF. The DNA for the CDR3 is TGTGCCAGCAGCTTGGCCGATGGTATAGAGAACCAGTACTTC.

The chain employs TRBV6-1 and TRBJ1-5; D gene unclear. Germline values: CDR1 MNHNS, CDR2 SASEGT. Trimming took off 6 bases at V and 7 bases at J, with 19 bases between the two ends. This CDR3 has 15 residues. This chain's CDR3 is CASSQGKGERQPQHF. The CDR3 nucleotides read TGTGCCAGCAGCCAAGGGAAAGGCGAGAGGCAGCCCCAGCATTTT.

This clone is deemed medium-sized. In DNA, the CDR3 is TGTGCCAGCAGCTTAGACCGCGGGGGCGCTGGAGGCTACACCTTC. Amino acid sequence: CASSLDRGGAGGYTF. The V call is TRBV7-2, the J call TRBJ1-2; D may be TRBD1 (6 bases). CDR3 size: 15 residues. V lost 1 base and J 8 bases, leaving 17 bases between the germline ends. In germline, CDR1 is SGHTA, CDR2 FQGNSA.

The table lists this clone with a count of one. The chain joins TRBV5-1 to TRBJ2-7; 14 nucleotides line up with TRBD2. The CDR3 runs 16 residues. J gave up 3 bases and V 4 bases, and 6 bases lay outside the gene matches. Germline-derived CDR1 and CDR2 are SGHRS and YFSETQ. CDR3: CASSEPGTSGSYEQYF. As DNA, the CDR3 is TGCGCCAGCAGCGAACCCGGGACTAGCGGGAGCTACGAGCAGTACTTC.

With regard to this clone: A much larger clone is a single base away; this may be a read error. This rearrangement joins TRBV5-4 to TRBJ2-7; 7 bases are shared with TRBD1. CDR1 and CDR2 from the germline V gene are SGHNT and YYREEE (reference sequence). V lost 3 bases and J lost 3; bases outside the gene matches: 12. The CDR3 contains 16 residues. The CDR3 DNA reads TGTGCCAGCAGCTCGCAAACAGGGGTCCCCAACTACGAGCAGTACTTC. It specifies CASSSQTGVPNYEQYF.

This clone has just a few counts. This chain uses TRBV9 with TRBJ2-5; 7 bases agree with TRBD1. CDR1 SGDLS and CDR2 YYNGEE come from the germline V gene. The CDR3 runs to 20 residues. V was pared by 4 bases and J by 4 bases, with 25 bases of the junction left unmatched. The CDR3 here is CASSWDSTPQGVTLGETQYF. The CDR3 DNA sequence: TGTGCCAGCAGCTGGGACAGTACCCCCCAGGGGGTCACTTTAGGAGAGACCCAGTACTTC.

This clone was seen ten or more times. The CDR3 loop reads CASSRSSNTGELFF. Written as DNA, the CDR3 is TGTGCCAGCAGCCGTAGCTCGAACACCGGGGAGCTGTTTTTT. V gene TRBV3-1 combines with J gene TRBJ2-2; D is ambiguous. The CDR3 covers 14 residues. V lost 4 bases and J lost 0, with 6 bases in between. CDR1 is LGHDT and CDR2 is YNNKEL in the germline V gene (reference sequence).